These T cell receptor beta chains were read from a single sample in a study of blood T cell repertoires in COVID-19. TCRdb's copy holds only in-frame clones and misses some; the assay was immunoSEQ multiplex PCR. The sample contains tens of thousands of clones, around 76% of which appear only once. Sequenced sample: peripheral blood. The source is an older man with active or convalescent COVID-19. The CDR3 runs from the conserved cysteine through the conserved F or W. The order of the fields is J gene, D gene, V gene, clone size, CDR3 protein, CDR3 DNA. A D gene is named only where the DNA matches it firmly. Only some rows state a clone size, as once, few, many or a class for expanded clones.

TRBJ2-5 | NA | TRBV4-1 | NA | CASSQGSNQETQYF | TGCGCCAGCAGCCAAGGGAGCAATCAAGAGACCCAGTACTTC
TRBJ1-5 | TRBD1 | TRBV2 | NA | CASSEWTGGLQPQHF | TGTGCCAGCAGTGAATGGACAGGGGGTTTACAGCCCCAGCATTTT
TRBJ2-1 | TRBD2 | TRBV7-3 | many | CASSLTAGVVNEQFF | TGTGCCAGCAGCTTAACCGCGGGGGTGGTCAATGAGCAGTTCTTC
TRBJ1-5 | NA | TRBV19 | NA | CASSIEFANQPQHF | TGTGCCAGTAGTATTGAGTTCGCGAATCAGCCCCAGCATTTT
TRBJ2-2 | NA | TRBV3-1/TRBV3-2 | NA | CASSQWQGRGTGELFF | TGTGCCAGCAGCCAATGGCAGGGAAGGGGAACCGGGGAGCTGTTTTTT
TRBJ2-2 | NA | TRBV5-1 | NA | CASSLAAEAGELFF | TGCGCCAGCAGCTTGGCCGCGGAGGCCGGGGAGCTGTTTTTT
TRBJ1-6 | NA | TRBV29-1 | NA | CSVEDQGSPLHF | TGCAGCGTTGAAGATCAGGGCTCACCCCTCCACTTT
TRBJ1-3 | NA | TRBV29-1 | NA | CSVAGGGNTIYF | TGCAGCGTTGCTGGGGGCGGAAACACCATATATTTT
TRBJ2-5 | TRBD2 | TRBV5-1 | NA | CASSLGSGGAETQYF | TGCGCCAGCAGCTTGGGCAGCGGGGGGGCAGAGACCCAGTACTTC
TRBJ1-1 | NA | TRBV10-3 | NA | CAITGQLNTEAFF | TGTGCCATCACTGGACAATTAAACACTGAAGCTTTCTTT
TRBJ2-1 | TRBD2 | TRBV19 | once | CASSQTSGGGGEQFF | TGTGCCAGTAGTCAGACTAGCGGGGGAGGCGGTGAGCAGTTCTTC
TRBJ1-5 | NA | TRBV6-5 | NA | CASRGANQPQHF | TGTGCCAGCAGGGGGGCAAATCAGCCCCAGCATTTT
TRBJ2-1 | NA | TRBV29-1 | NA | CSYEGVSNEQFF | TGCAGCTACGAGGGGGTGTCCAATGAGCAGTTCTTC
TRBJ2-2 | NA | TRBV7-3 | few | CASSSISSNTGELFF | TGTGCCAGCAGCTCTATATCTTCGAACACCGGGGAGCTGTTTTTT
TRBJ1-1 | TRBD1 | TRBV27 | NA | CASRRQGGTEAFF | TGTGCCAGCAGACGACAGGGAGGCACTGAAGCTTTCTTT
TRBJ1-2 | NA | TRBV28 | once | CASSLSSSLLYGYTF | TGTGCCAGCAGTTTATCGAGCTCCCTGCTGTATGGCTACACCTTC
TRBJ2-1 | TRBD2 | TRBV5-8 | NA | CASSATKTSGGTYNEQFF | TGTGCCAGCAGCGCAACGAAGACTAGCGGGGGGACCTACAATGAGCAGTTCTTC
TRBJ1-1 | NA | TRBV19 | NA | CASSIQRDFTEAFF | TGTGCCAGTAGTATACAAAGGGACTTCACTGAAGCTTTCTTT
TRBJ2-3 | NA | TRBV30 | NA | CAWREGPDTQYF | TGTGCCTGGAGGGAGGGCCCAGATACGCAGTATTTT
TRBJ2-3 | TRBD1 | TRBV28 | NA | CASRTTGGEGPDTQYF | TGTGCCAGCAGGACGACAGGGGGCGAGGGCCCAGATACGCAGTATTTT
TRBJ2-1 | TRBD2 | TRBV5-1 | NA | CASSLVPPSGDNEQFF | TGCGCCAGCAGCTTGGTTCCGCCTAGCGGCGACAATGAGCAGTTCTTC
TRBJ2-7 | TRBD1 | TRBV28 | NA | CASRYARQGAYEQYF | TGTGCCAGCAGGTACGCCAGACAGGGGGCGTATGAGCAGTACTTC
TRBJ2-5 | NA | TRBV24-1 | NA | CATSDFSGAEETQYF | TGTGCCACCAGTGATTTTAGTGGGGCGGAAGAGACCCAGTACTTC
TRBJ2-7 | NA | TRBV9 | NA | CASSVGSQGGYEQYF | TGTGCCAGCAGCGTAGGTAGCCAGGGCGGCTACGAGCAGTACTTC
TRBJ1-1 | NA | TRBV7-9 | NA | CASSSSETVNTEAFF | TGTGCCAGCAGCTCCTCCGAGACAGTGAACACTGAAGCTTTCTTT
TRBJ2-7 | NA | TRBV19 | NA | CASSLQGGTYEQYF | TGTGCCAGTAGCCTCCAGGGGGGTACCTACGAGCAGTACTTC
TRBJ2-1 | TRBD1 | TRBV11-2 | NA | CASSSSPGQGVYEQFF | TGTGCCAGCAGCTCCTCTCCGGGACAGGGTGTCTATGAGCAGTTCTTC
TRBJ2-7 | NA | TRBV28 | NA | CASSPGHLTNEQYF | TGTGCCAGCAGTCCCGGACACCTCACCAACGAGCAGTACTTC
TRBJ1-5 | TRBD1 | TRBV2 | few | CASSYGTDSNQPQHF | TGTGCCAGCAGTTACGGGACAGATTCCAATCAGCCCCAGCATTTT
TRBJ1-2 | NA | TRBV24-1 | once | CATSERDMGRGYTF | TGTGCCACCAGTGAACGGGACATGGGACGGGGCTACACCTTC
TRBJ1-2 | NA | TRBV2 | NA | CASSESSGSGYTF | TGTGCCAGCAGTGAATCATCAGGGTCTGGCTACACCTTC
TRBJ2-1 | TRBD2 | TRBV5-1 | NA | CASSLGSGGGANEQFF | TGCGCCAGCAGCTTGGGATCCGGCGGGGGGGCAAATGAGCAGTTCTTC
TRBJ1-3 | NA | TRBV30 | NA | CAWSPRAFTIYF | TGTGCCTGGAGCCCCCGAGCCTTCACCATATATTTT
TRBJ2-5 | NA | TRBV20-1 | NA | CSASIGLREETQYF | TGCAGTGCTAGTATAGGACTCCGAGAAGAGACCCAGTACTTC
TRBJ2-5 | NA | TRBV5-4 | NA | CASSLGGAGEQETQYF | TGTGCCAGCAGCTTGGGGGGGGCGGGGGAGCAAGAGACCCAGTACTTC
TRBJ2-5 | TRBD2 | TRBV28 | NA | CASRLGLAGGPRKTQYF | TGTGCCAGCAGGTTGGGACTAGCGGGGGGGCCGAGAAAGACCCAGTACTTC
TRBJ1-1 | TRBD1 | TRBV5-6 | few | CASSAGTGSWGTEAFF | TGTGCCAGCAGCGCCGGGACAGGGAGCTGGGGCACTGAAGCTTTCTTT
TRBJ1-5 | NA | TRBV28 | NA | CASSRAFRIMPQHF | TGTGCCAGCAGTCGAGCTTTCCGTATAATGCCCCAGCATTTT
TRBJ2-1 | TRBD2 | TRBV5-1 | NA | CASSFSSGGSPAREQFF | TGCGCCAGCAGCTTCTCCAGCGGGGGGTCCCCGGCACGTGAGCAGTTCTTC
TRBJ1-3 | TRBD1 | TRBV9 | few | CASSMTGTTGNTIYF | TGTGCCAGCAGCATGACAGGGACAACTGGAAACACCATATATTTT
TRBJ1-3 | NA | TRBV28 | NA | CASSPSTGNTIYF | TGTGCCAGCAGCCCCAGTACTGGAAACACCATATATTTT
TRBJ2-1 | NA | TRBV2 | NA | CASTLYPGAYNEQFF | TGTGCCAGTACCCTTTATCCTGGAGCCTACAATGAGCAGTTCTTC
TRBJ2-3 | TRBD2 | TRBV5-1 | NA | CASSLAGRGSTDTQYF | TGCGCCAGCAGCTTGGCGGGGCGGGGGAGCACAGATACGCAGTATTTT
TRBJ2-3 | NA | TRBV6-1 | NA | CASGGAADTQYF | TGTGCCAGCGGCGGGGCCGCAGATACGCAGTATTTT
TRBJ1-5 | NA | TRBV27 | NA | CASSLGRVGNQPQHF | TGTGCCAGCAGTTTGGGGCGAGTAGGCAATCAGCCCCAGCATTTT
TRBJ2-5 | NA | TRBV5-8 | NA | CASSLRVTETQYF | TGTGCCAGCAGCCTACGGGTCACAGAGACCCAGTACTTC
TRBJ1-4 | NA | TRBV19 | few | CASGRRGEKLFF | TGTGCCAGTGGAAGAAGGGGTGAAAAACTGTTTTTT
TRBJ1-4 | NA | TRBV19 | NA | CASAQYEKLFF | TGTGCCAGCGCCCAGTATGAAAAACTGTTTTTT
TRBJ2-1 | TRBD1 | TRBV2 | many | CATQVGTGHNEQFF | TGTGCCACGCAGGTGGGGACAGGGCACAATGAGCAGTTCTTC
TRBJ2-5 | TRBD2 | TRBV4-2 | NA | CASSQGASGGVETQYF | TGTGCCAGCAGCCAAGGCGCTAGCGGGGGGGTAGAGACCCAGTACTTC
TRBJ2-7 | NA | TRBV18 | NA | CASSSRQASGNEQYF | TGTGCCAGCTCATCTCGACAGGCCTCCGGGAACGAGCAGTACTTC